What follows are 30 T cell receptor beta chains derived from one specimen sequenced in a study of T cell repertoires in cytomegalovirus infection. Their recognized antigens are unknown. TCRdb ran MiXCR on the reads and lists one entry per CDR3 protein. The profile shows 450,000 to 600,000 distinct CDR3 sequences, roughly a third of them singletons. This specimen consisted of cultured PBMCs, obtained from culture after CMV antigen stimulation. Receptors were obtained from a human donor in good health (CMV status not recorded). Some clones in this sample may be carry-over from other donors' samples.

In its sample, this clonotype was seen a few times. This chain links TRBV7-6 with TRBJ2-3, with 11 positions matching TRBD2. The V gene end was trimmed by 4 bases and the J gene end by 3 bases; junction bases not matched to a gene: 3. The CDR3 is 15 residues long. Germline loops: CDR1 SGHVS, CDR2 FNYEAQ. CDR3 DNA: TGTGCCAGCAGCTCTAGCGGGAGGTTGACAGATACGCAGTATTTT. Translating it yields CASSSSGRLTDTQYF. Complete variable domain (other parts from reference TRBV7-6 and TRBJ2-3): GAGVSQSPRYKVTKRGQDVALRCDPISGHVSLYWYRQALGQGPEFLTYFNYEAQQDKSGLPNDRFSAERPEGSISTLTIQRTEQRDSAMYRCASSSSGRLTDTQYFGPGTRLTVL.

The rearrangement joins TRBV24-1 to TRBJ2-1; D unresolved. The V end lost 1 base, the J end lost 5 bases, and 8 bases lay between the germline ends. Per germline, CDR1 KGHDR and CDR2 SFDVKD. This CDR3 contains 14 residues. CDR3 protein: CATSDFNMDNEQFF. Written as DNA, the CDR3 is TGTGCCACCAGTGATTTTAACATGGACAATGAGCAGTTCTTC.

The rearrangement links TRBV6-8 to TRBJ2-7, with D possibly being TRBD2 (6 bases). The CDR3 has 13 residues. V gave up 8 bases and J gave up 3 bases, with 14 bases separating them. Per the germline V gene, CDR1 is MNHGY and CDR2 is SAAAGT. CDR3 bases: TGTGCCAGCGCGAGGGAGGAAGACTACGAGCAGTACGTC. It yields the protein CASAREEDYEQYV.

The chain is built from TRBV7-2 and TRBJ2-3; tentatively, D is TRBD1 (6 bases). V was pared by 5 bases and J by 5 bases, with 8 bases between. Per germline, CDR1 SGHTA and CDR2 FQGNSA. This CDR3 comprises 12 residues. CDR3: CASSQDRDTQYF. CDR3 nucleotide sequence: TGTGCCAGCAGCCAGGACAGAGATACGCAGTATTTT.

This chain uses TRBV15 with TRBJ1-3, with D possibly TRBD1 on 5 matching bases. The CDR3 consists of 16 residues. The germline V gene has CDR1 LNHNV and CDR2 YYDKDF (reference sequence). V lost 3 bases and J lost 3, with 15 bases in between. This CDR3 reads CATSRPITGFGNTIYF. The DNA for the CDR3 is TGTGCCACCAGCAGGCCCATTACAGGCTTTGGAAACACCATATATTTT.

The chain uses TRBV29-1 and TRBJ2-3; D may be TRBD2 (7 bases). Trimming removed 4 bases at V and 1 base at J, with 15 bases between. The CDR3 runs 15 residues. CDR1 SQVTM and CDR2 ANQGSEA come from the germline V gene. CDR3 DNA sequence: TGCAGCGTTGTCGAGGGGGGGCACGGCACAGATACGCAGTATTTT. It codes for CSVVEGGHGTDTQYF.

This clonotype was picked up a small number of times. The chain couples TRBV7-2 to TRBJ1-4; D not resolved. The V end lost 2 bases, the J end lost 8 bases, and 12 bases lay between the germline ends. Germline V gene sequence: CDR1 SGHTA, CDR2 FQGNSA. The CDR3 is 14 amino acids. In DNA form, the CDR3 reads TGTGCCAGCAGCTTAAGCCAGGCCTCCGAAAAACTGTTTTTT. Translation: CASSLSQASEKLFF.

Regarding this clonotype: Its ends do not fully match the called genes, so a read error is possible. The chain couples TRBV23-1 to TRBJ2-5; TRBD2 is a possible D gene (5 bases). TRBV23-1 is sorted into the ORF group, with uncertain function. The CDR3 totals 14 residues. The CDR3 spells CASSQWRPQGTQYF. For the CDR3, the DNA is TGCGCCAGCAGTCAATGGAGGCCCCAAGGGACCCAGTACTTC.

V is TRBV19 and J is TRBJ2-1; D gene uncertain. CDR3 length: 16 residues. V was clipped by 2 bases and J by 0 bases, with 11 bases between them. Germline V CDR1 and CDR2: LNHDA, SQIVND (reference sequence). Written as DNA, the CDR3 is TGTGCCAGTAGTATATTGCCGATCAGCTCCTACAATGAGCAGTTCTTC. Translation: CASSILPISSYNEQFF.

This rearrangement joins TRBV20-1 to TRBJ2-1, with TRBD2 matching over 12 bases. The CDR3 is made up of 18 amino acids. Trimming removed 3 bases from V and 5 bases from J; junction bases left unmatched: 14. Germline CDR1 DFQATT, CDR2 SNEGSKA (reference sequence). CDR3 sequence reads: CSARPPSGRAGRNNEQFF. The CDR3 DNA reads as TGCAGTGCTAGGCCTCCTAGCGGGAGGGCCGGAAGGAACAATGAGCAGTTCTTC.

The J gene is TRBJ2-1, the V gene TRBV20-1; no clear D gene. The CDR3 is 16 amino acids. Trimming cost V 1 base and J 2 bases, with 15 bases left between them. Germline V gene lookup returns CDR1 DFQATT and CDR2 SNEGSKA (reference sequence). The CDR3 sequence: CSARGTTPEPYNEQFF. The CDR3 DNA is TGCAGTGCTAGAGGAACTACCCCCGAACCCTACAATGAGCAGTTCTTC.

This clonotype has only a few counts. The J gene is TRBJ2-1, the V gene TRBV27; D might be TRBD1 (6 bases). Trimming cost V 5 bases and J 9 bases, with 20 bases left between them. The CDR3 is 15 residues long. Germline V gene data show CDR1 as MNHEY and CDR2 as SMNVEV (reference sequence). CDR3 residues: CASSLAGTLGSEQFF. The CDR3 DNA sequence: TGTGCCAGCAGTCTTGCCGGGACATTGGGTAGTGAGCAGTTCTTC.

The V gene is TRBV7-7, the J gene TRBJ2-5; no reliable D call. Germline V gene lookup returns CDR1 SSHAT and CDR2 FNYEAQ (reference sequence). The CDR3 contains 13 residues. Between the trimmed V and J ends, which lost 8 bases and 5 bases, there was a span of 15 bases. The CDR3 protein is CASSRATWETQYF. CDR3 coding DNA: TGTGCCAGCTCCCGGGCGACGTGGGAGACCCAGTACTTC.

This clonotype was seen repeatedly, ten times or more. The chain uses TRBV28 and TRBJ2-1; no reliable D call. CDR3 size: 12 residues. V gave up 2 bases and J gave up 10 bases, with 9 bases separating them. Germline lookup yields CDR1 MDHEN and CDR2 SYDVKM. The CDR3 loop is CASSLLLREQFF. CDR3 coding DNA: TGTGCCAGCAGTTTACTCTTGCGGGAGCAGTTCTTC.

This sequence joins TRBV2 and TRBJ2-7, with 7 bases that match TRBD2. This CDR3 has 12 amino acids. Trimming removed 2 bases from V and 10 bases from J; junction bases left unmatched: 5. Per germline, CDR1 SNHLY and CDR2 FYNNEI. CDR3 nucleotide sequence: TGTGCCAGCAGTGAAAGCGGGATGGCTCAGTACTTC. It yields the protein CASSESGMAQYF.

This chain connects TRBV28 to TRBJ1-2, with D maybe TRBD1 (5 bases). V shed 6 bases and J shed 3 bases, with 14 bases lying between them. The germline V gene has CDR1 MDHEN and CDR2 SYDVKM. This CDR3 region has 14 residues. CDR3 amino acids: CASRGQEGDYGYTF. In DNA form, the CDR3 reads TGTGCCAGCAGAGGGCAGGAAGGGGACTATGGCTACACCTTC.

There are many counts of this clonotype. The chain combines TRBV7-2 with TRBJ1-1; D uncertain. Per the germline V gene, CDR1 is SGHTA and CDR2 is FQGNSA. The CDR3 is 12 amino acids. The V end was cut by 6 bases, the J end by 1 base, with 6 bases between. This CDR3 is CASREPNTEAFF. The CDR3 nucleotides read TGTGCCAGCAGGGAACCGAACACTGAAGCTTTCTTT.

The CDR3 sequence: CASRGQLTPHEQYV. The CDR3 nucleotides read TGTGCCAGCAGGGGACAGCTCACCCCCCACGAGCAGTACGTC. The chain couples TRBV5-6 to TRBJ2-7, with TRBD1 identical over 7 bases. Looked up from germline, CDR1 is SGHDT and CDR2 is YYEEEE. Losses at the gene ends were 5 bases for V and 5 bases for J; bases not matched to a gene: 10. The CDR3 covers 14 residues.

This clonotype was picked up many times. The gene calls are TRBV7-8 and TRBJ2-5, with D perhaps TRBD2 (6 bases). V lost 5 bases, J lost 2 bases, and 24 bases lay in between. Per germline, CDR1 SGHVS and CDR2 FQNEAQ. The CDR3 sequence is 18 residues long. DNA of the CDR3: TGTGCCAGCAGCCCCCGGGTAGCGGCAACCAAAGGGCAAGAGACCCAGTACTTC. This sequence encodes CASSPRVAATKGQETQYF.

The rearrangement uses TRBV4-1 and TRBJ2-1; D may be TRBD1 (6 bases). The CDR3 extends over 16 amino acids. Germline-derived CDR1 and CDR2 are MGHRA and YSYEKL. With 0 bases removed from V and 4 bases from J, the gap between germline ends came to 13 bases. CDR3 amino acids: CASSQDTRGWYNEQFF. CDR3 coding DNA: TGCGCCAGCAGCCAAGATACCAGGGGATGGTACAATGAGCAGTTCTTC.

The V call is TRBV7-6, the J call TRBJ1-1; possible D gene TRBD1, 6 bases. The CDR3 is 15 amino acids. V was cut by 5 bases and J by 0 bases, with 13 bases left in between. Germline loops: CDR1 SGHVS, CDR2 FNYEAQ. This chain's CDR3 is CASSGQPPLNTEAFF. In DNA form, the CDR3 reads TGTGCCAGCAGCGGACAGCCTCCCCTGAACACTGAAGCTTTCTTT. The full variable domain, completed using reference TRBV7-6 and TRBJ1-1, is GAGVSQSPRYKVTKRGQDVALRCDPISGHVSLYWYRQALGQGPEFLTYFNYEAQQDKSGLPNDRFSAERPEGSISTLTIQRTEQRDSAMYRCASSGQPPLNTEAFFGQGTRLTVV.

In its sample, this clonotype was seen a few times. Written as DNA, the CDR3 is TGTGCCAGCAGCTTAGTCCGGGCGACTAGCGGGAGCCCAGATACGCAGTATTTT. Protein: CASSLVRATSGSPDTQYF. This sequence joins TRBV7-2 and TRBJ2-3; 12 bases are shared with TRBD2. The CDR3 is made up of 18 amino acids. After removal of 1 base from V and 4 bases from J, the junction contained 9 bases not matched to a gene. The V gene's germline CDR1 is SGHTA and CDR2 FQGNSA. Full variable domain (remainder filled in from reference TRBV7-2 and TRBJ2-3): GAGVSQSPSNKVTEKGKDVELRCDPISGHTALYWYRQSLGQGLEFLIYFQGNSAPDKSGLPSDRFSAERTGGSVSTLTIQRTQQEDSAVYLCASSLVRATSGSPDTQYFGPGTRLTVL.

This clonotype was counted a few times. V is TRBV27 and J is TRBJ1-1; no firm D call. The V gene's germline CDR1 is MNHEY and CDR2 SMNVEV (reference sequence). Trimming left V 3 bases short and J 1 base short, with 9 bases between. The CDR3 length is 14 residues. The CDR3 nucleotides read TGTGCCAGCAGTTTTGGGCCTTCGAACACTGAAGCTTTCTTT. This encodes CASSFGPSNTEAFF.

Concerning this clonotype: At one end, the junction sequence differs from germline, possibly due to a read error. V gene TRBV6-2 or TRBV6-3 combines with J gene TRBJ2-5, with 9 bases lining up with TRBD2. The germline gives CDR1 MNHEY, CDR2 SVGEGT. The CDR3 covers 13 residues. In DNA form, the CDR3 reads TGTGCCACCAGTAGCGGGAGCACCGAGACCCAGTACTTC. This translates into CATSSGSTETQYF.

V gene TRBV27 combines with J gene TRBJ2-5; a weak D match, TRBD1 (6 bases). The CDR3 spans 13 residues. V lost 3 bases and J lost 5, with 10 bases in between. CDR1 is MNHEY and CDR2 is SMNVEV in the germline V gene (reference sequence). The CDR3 spells CASSFVRGETQYF. CDR3 DNA sequence: TGTGCCAGCAGTTTTGTGAGGGGGGAGACCCAGTACTTC.

This clonotype has only a few counts. The genes are TRBV28 and TRBJ1-3, with no clear D. V gave up 3 bases and J gave up 1 base, with 7 bases separating them. The CDR3 length is 14 residues. The germline CDR1 and CDR2 sequences are MDHEN and SYDVKM. The CDR3 sequence is CASSFVGSGNTIYF. The CDR3 DNA is TGTGCCAGCAGTTTTGTTGGATCTGGAAACACCATATATTTT. The full variable domain, with the rest looked up from reference TRBV28 and TRBJ1-3, is DVKVTQSSRYLVKRTGEKVFLECVQDMDHENMFWYRQDPGLGLRLIYFSYDVKMKEKGDIPEGYSVSREKKERFSLILESASTNQTSMYLCASSFVGSGNTIYFGEGSWLTVV.

This clonotype was observed many times. The V and J genes are TRBV7-2 and TRBJ2-5, with 7 bases lining up with TRBD2. CDR1 SGHTA and CDR2 FQGNSA come from the germline V gene. Trimming took 3 bases from V and 5 from J; bases not matched to a gene: 3. The CDR3 has 13 amino acids. The CDR3 DNA reads as TGTGCCAGCAGCTTCGGGAGGTCGGAGACCCAGTACTTC. Translated, it gives CASSFGRSETQYF.

This sequence joins TRBV29-1 and TRBJ2-3; TRBD1 matches 7 bases. Germline loops: CDR1 SQVTM, CDR2 ANQGSEA. Trimming cost V 7 bases and J 6 bases; bases outside gene matches: 7. The CDR3 runs 12 residues. The CDR3 DNA sequence: TGCAGCGCGGCGACAGGGATGGATACGCAGTATTTT. It translates to CSAATGMDTQYF.

The CDR3 DNA reads as TGTGCCAGTACCAGCGGGGTCGCTAGCACAGATACGCAGTATTTT. Its translation is CASTSGVASTDTQYF. The chain combines TRBV19 with TRBJ2-3; 7 bases are a match to TRBD2. There are 15 residues in the CDR3. Trimming removed 7 bases from V and 0 bases from J; junction bases left unmatched: 7. Germline V lookup: CDR1 LNHDA, CDR2 SQIVND (reference sequence).

This clonotype showed up just a few times. V gene TRBV12-3 or TRBV12-4 combines with J gene TRBJ2-7; TRBD1 matches at 7 bases. The CDR3 sequence is 14 residues long. J gave up 3 bases and V 6 bases, and 8 bases lay outside the gene matches. CDR3 in amino acids: CASSLGDSNYEQYV. The CDR3 DNA follows: TGTGCCAGCAGCCTAGGGGACAGCAACTACGAGCAGTACGTC.